The clone carrying this T cell receptor beta chain has more than one count but fewer than ten. The CDR3 loop spans 13 amino acids. Germline V gene sequence: CDR1 SGDLS, CDR2 YYNGEE. V was trimmed by 0 bases and J by 7 bases, leaving 5 bases between them. This entry belongs to a study of T cells after yellow fever vaccination. The wider study: When fractions had low cell numbers, they were prepared with SMART-Seq v4 Ultra Low Input.

Using its own MiXCR run on the 5' RACE reads, TCRdb lists one record per CDR3 protein. The sample records about 310,000 distinct CDR3 sequences, about 3.5% being singletons. The sequence was obtained from a man younger than 35 who received the YFV17D yellow fever vaccine. The chain recombines TRBV9 with TRBJ1-6; D uncertain. Sample: PBMCs, taken on the day of the yellow fever booster vaccination. The CDR3 here is CASSVEHNSPLHF. CDR3 sequence (DNA): TGTGCCAGCAGCGTAGAACACAATTCACCCCTCCACTTT.